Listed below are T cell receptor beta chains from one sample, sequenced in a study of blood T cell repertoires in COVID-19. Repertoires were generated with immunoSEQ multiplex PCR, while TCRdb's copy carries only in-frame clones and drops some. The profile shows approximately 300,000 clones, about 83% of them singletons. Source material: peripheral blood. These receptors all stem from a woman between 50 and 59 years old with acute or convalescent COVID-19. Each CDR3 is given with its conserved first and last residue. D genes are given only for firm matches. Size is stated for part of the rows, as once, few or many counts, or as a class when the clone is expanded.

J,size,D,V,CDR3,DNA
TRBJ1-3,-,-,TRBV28,CASSLQGSAGNTIYF,TGTGCCAGCAGTCTCCAGGGATCGGCTGGAAACACCATATATTTT
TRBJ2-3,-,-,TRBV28,CASSSRQASGWDTQYF,TGTGCCAGCAGTTCGAGACAGGCGAGCGGTTGGGATACGCAGTATTTT
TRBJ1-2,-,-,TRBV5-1,CASSPRGGHDYGYTF,TGCGCCAGCAGCCCGCGGGGGGGTCATGACTATGGCTACACCTTC
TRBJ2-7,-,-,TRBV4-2,CASSQGQAIDYEQYF,TGTGCCAGCAGCCAAGGACAGGCCATTGACTACGAGCAGTACTTC
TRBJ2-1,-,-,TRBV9,CASSVEHGPSYNEQFF,TGTGCCAGCAGCGTAGAACATGGGCCCTCCTACAATGAGCAGTTCTTC
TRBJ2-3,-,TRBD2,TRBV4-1,CASSSFSSGRGTDTQYF,TGCGCCAGCAGCTCGTTCAGTAGCGGGAGAGGGACAGATACGCAGTATTTT
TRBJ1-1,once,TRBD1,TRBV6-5,CASTWDRENTEAFF,TGTGCCAGCACCTGGGACAGGGAAAACACTGAAGCTTTCTTT
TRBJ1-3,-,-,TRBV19,CASSIGAHSSGNTIYF,TGTGCCAGTAGTATAGGGGCACACAGCTCTGGAAACACCATATATTTT
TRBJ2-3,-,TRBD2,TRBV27,CASSLWTSVDTQYF,TGTGCCAGCAGTTTATGGACTAGCGTCGATACGCAGTATTTT
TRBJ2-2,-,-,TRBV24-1,CATSDRGWETGELFF,TGTGCCACCAGTGATCGCGGGTGGGAGACCGGGGAGCTGTTTTTT
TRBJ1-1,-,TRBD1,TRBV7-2,CASSLNQGVNTEAFF,TGTGCCAGCAGCTTAAATCAGGGGGTAAACACTGAAGCTTTCTTT
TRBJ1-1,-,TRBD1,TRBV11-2,CASSPGDRVKTEAFF,TGTGCCAGCAGCCCGGGGGACAGGGTGAAGACTGAAGCTTTCTTT
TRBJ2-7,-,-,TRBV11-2,CASSSTATYEQYF,TGTGCCAGCAGCTCGACAGCTACCTACGAGCAGTACTTC
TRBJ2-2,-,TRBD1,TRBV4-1,CASSHRQGNTGELFF,TGCGCCAGCAGTCACAGACAGGGGAACACCGGGGAGCTGTTTTTT
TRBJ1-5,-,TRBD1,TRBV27,CASRETGAPRPQHF,TGTGCCAGCAGAGAAACAGGGGCCCCCAGGCCCCAGCATTTT
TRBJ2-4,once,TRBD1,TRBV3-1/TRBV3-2,CASSRRTGKNIQYF,TGTGCCAGCAGCCGAAGGACAGGGAAAAACATTCAGTACTTC
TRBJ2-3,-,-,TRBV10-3,CAISESTRGLGTDTQYF,TGTGCCATCAGTGAGTCGACTCGGGGGTTAGGCACAGATACGCAGTATTTT
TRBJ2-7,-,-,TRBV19,CASSISDSYEQYF,TGTGCCAGTAGTATAAGCGACTCCTACGAGCAGTACTTC
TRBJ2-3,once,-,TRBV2,CASRAGGTSTDTQYF,TGTGCCAGCAGGGCGGGCGGCACTAGCACAGATACGCAGTATTTT
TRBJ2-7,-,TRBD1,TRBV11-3,CASSPGQASEQYF,TGTGCCAGCAGCCCGGGACAGGCGTCCGAGCAGTACTTC
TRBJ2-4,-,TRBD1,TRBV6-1,CASSERDRRRDIQYF,TGTGCCAGCAGTGAACGGGACAGGAGAAGGGACATTCAGTACTTC
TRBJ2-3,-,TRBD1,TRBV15,CATRQGPDTQYF,TGTGCCACTCGACAGGGCCCAGATACGCAGTATTTT
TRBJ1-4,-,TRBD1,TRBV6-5,CASSSTGGSSEKLFF,TGTGCCAGCAGTTCGACAGGGGGCAGTTCTGAAAAACTGTTTTTT
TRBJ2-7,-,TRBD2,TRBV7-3,CASSLTGGRAQYF,TGTGCCAGCAGCTTAACGGGAGGGCGGGCGCAGTACTTC
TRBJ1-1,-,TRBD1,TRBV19,CASSRTGGAFTEAFF,TGTGCCAGTAGTAGAACAGGGGGCGCTTTCACTGAAGCTTTCTTT
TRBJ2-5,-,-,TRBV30,CAWQGQETQYF,TGTGCCTGGCAGGGACAAGAGACCCAGTACTTC
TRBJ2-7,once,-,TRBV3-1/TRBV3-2,CASSQETSTEQYF,TGTGCCAGCAGCCAAGAGACTAGTACCGAGCAGTACTTC
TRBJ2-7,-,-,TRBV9,CASSGTGNYEQYF,TGTGCCAGCAGCGGTACAGGAAACTACGAGCAGTACTTC
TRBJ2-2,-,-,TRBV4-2,CASSQDRLGRSLGELFF,TGTGCCAGCAGCCAAGATCGACTAGGAAGGTCGTTGGGGGAGCTGTTTTTT
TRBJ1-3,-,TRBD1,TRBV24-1,CATSDSDRAGNTIYF,TGTGCCACCAGTGACTCAGACAGGGCTGGAAACACCATATATTTT
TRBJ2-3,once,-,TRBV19,CASSSTPAGATDTQYF,TGTGCCAGTAGTTCAACGCCCGCGGGGGCCACAGATACGCAGTATTTT
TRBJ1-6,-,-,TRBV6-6,CASRRDQNSPLHF,TGTGCCAGCAGACGGGATCAGAATTCACCCCTCCACTTT
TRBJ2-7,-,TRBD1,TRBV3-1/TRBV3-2,CASSQGTGTYEQYF,TGTGCCAGCAGCCAAGGGACAGGAACCTACGAGCAGTACTTC